This entry concerns a single T cell receptor (beta chain). What it binds is not known. This entry belongs to a study of OX40 agonist ivuxolimab in advanced cancers. The study's findings and limits: No antigen was identified for the clonally expanded peripheral T cells. CD4+ and CD8+ T cells in blood underwent clonal expansion by week 6 at 0.1 to 3.0 mg/kg.

V was trimmed by 5 bases and J by 3 bases, leaving 14 bases between them. Germline V gene data show CDR1 as MNHEY and CDR2 as SVGAGI. CDR3 length: 15 residues. Prior autoimmune disease or systemic immunosuppression barred patients. Clones were sequenced by immunoSEQ multiplex PCR, and TCRdb holds only the in-frame ones, with some missing. The data contain 25,000 to 40,000 clones, 82% of them seen just once; the ten biggest clones take up 20% to 25%. The receptor was derived from an adult with an advanced solid tumor such as melanoma, head and neck, liver or kidney cancer. Sequences were derived from CD4+ or CD8+ T cells sorted from blood, sampled in a trial of the OX40 agonist ivuxolimab. J is TRBJ2-1 and V is TRBV6-5; D gene unclear. The CDR3: CASSRSGANYNEQFF. Written as DNA, the CDR3 is TGTGCCAGCAGTAGGTCCGGCGCGAACTACAATGAGCAGTTCTTC.